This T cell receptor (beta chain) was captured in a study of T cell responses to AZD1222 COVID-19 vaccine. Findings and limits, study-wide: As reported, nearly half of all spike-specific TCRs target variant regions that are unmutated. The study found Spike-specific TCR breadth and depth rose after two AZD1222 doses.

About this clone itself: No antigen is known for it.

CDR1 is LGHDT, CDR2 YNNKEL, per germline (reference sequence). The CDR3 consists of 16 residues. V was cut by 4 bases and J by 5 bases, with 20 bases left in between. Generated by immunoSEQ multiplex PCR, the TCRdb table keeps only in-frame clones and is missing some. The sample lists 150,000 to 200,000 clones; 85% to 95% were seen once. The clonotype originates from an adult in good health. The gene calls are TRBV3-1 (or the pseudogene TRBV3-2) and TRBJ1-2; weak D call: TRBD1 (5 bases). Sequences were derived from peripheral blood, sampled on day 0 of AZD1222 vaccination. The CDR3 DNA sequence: TGTGCCAGCAGCCCTCACGGTGGGGCAGGGAATTATGGCTACACCTTC. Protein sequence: CASSPHGGAGNYGYTF.